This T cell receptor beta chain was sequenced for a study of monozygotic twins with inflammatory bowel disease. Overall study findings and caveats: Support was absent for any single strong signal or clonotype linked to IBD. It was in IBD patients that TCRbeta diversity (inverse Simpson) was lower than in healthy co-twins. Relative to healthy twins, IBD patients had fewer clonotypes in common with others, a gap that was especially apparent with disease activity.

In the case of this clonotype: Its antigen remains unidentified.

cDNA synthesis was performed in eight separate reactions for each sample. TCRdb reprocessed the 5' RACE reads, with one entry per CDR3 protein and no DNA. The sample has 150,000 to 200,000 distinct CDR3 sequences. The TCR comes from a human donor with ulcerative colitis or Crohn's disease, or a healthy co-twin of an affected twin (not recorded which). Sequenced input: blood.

CDR3 sequence: CASSQAGGVETQYF. The genes are TRBV3-1 and TRBJ2-5; as DNA is missing, the TRBD2 call by TCRdb cannot be tested. Germline CDR1 LGHDT, CDR2 YNNKEL (reference sequence). The CDR3 has 14 amino acids.